Included here is one T cell receptor (beta chain) sequence, with context. The data originate from a study of T cell changes during pregnancy in multiple sclerosis. The repertoire was sequenced with immunoSEQ multiplex PCR; TCRdb's copy has only in-frame clones and lacks some. Altogether approximately 52,000 clones are present, about nine tenths being singletons, with the ten largest covering around 1.2%. This TCR was recovered from a female donor with multiple sclerosis, enrolled in a pregnancy study. The sequences come from CD4+ T cells from peripheral blood mononuclear cells, collected in the second trimester of pregnancy.

The CDR3 loop is CASGASGSETGELFF. CDR3 sequence (DNA): TGTGCCAGCGGGGCTAGCGGGAGTGAAACCGGGGAGCTGTTTTTT. This chain connects TRBV2 to TRBJ2-2, with 10 bases aligning to TRBD2. Unmatched junction bases numbered 8, after V lost 8 bases and J lost 5 bases. The CDR3 length is 15 residues. CDR1 is SNHLY and CDR2 is FYNNEI in the germline V gene.